The 22 T cell receptor beta chains presented below share a single source sample, sequenced in a study of blood T cell repertoires in COVID-19. Profiled with immunoSEQ multiplex PCR; TCRdb holds only in-frame clones, not every one. The sample lists 210,000 or so clones; roughly 85% were seen once. The sequencing sample was made of peripheral blood. The source is a man aged 45 to 65 with COVID-19, enrolled during active disease.

The genes are TRBV5-5 and TRBJ2-1; 9 bases are shared with TRBD2. J gave up 6 bases and V 0 bases, and 4 bases lay outside the gene matches. The CDR3 spans 15 residues. Per germline, CDR1 SGHKS and CDR2 YYEKEE (reference sequence). The CDR3 bases are TGTGCCAGCAGCTTGGCGGTAGCGGGGGTCAATGAGCAGTTCTTC. Translated, it gives CASSLAVAGVNEQFF.

V usage is TRBV28 and J usage is TRBJ2-1; 7 bases align to TRBD1. The CDR3 is made up of 15 amino acids. In germline, CDR1 is MDHEN, CDR2 SYDVKM. With 6 bases clipped from V and 0 bases from J, the junction kept 5 bases outside the gene matches. This chain's CDR3 is CASSQGVDSYNEQFF. The CDR3 DNA reads TGTGCCAGCAGCCAGGGGGTCGACTCCTACAATGAGCAGTTCTTC.

This clone was counted ten times or more. The chain employs TRBV19 and TRBJ1-1; D uncertain. The CDR3 runs 13 residues. CDR1 LNHDA and CDR2 SQIVND come from the germline V gene (reference sequence). The germline V and J ends were trimmed by 8 bases and 10 bases, with 20 bases remaining between them. The CDR3 DNA sequence: TGTGCCAGTCGGAGGACGCCTGGAGAGATAGCTTTCTTT. It specifies CASRRTPGEIAFF.

The chain is built from TRBV4-3 and TRBJ2-7; D is perhaps TRBD1 (6 bases). The CDR3 sequence is 13 residues long. Germline values: CDR1 LGHNA, CDR2 YSLEER. Trimming removed 7 bases from V and 4 bases from J, with 14 bases in between. Written as DNA, the CDR3 is TGCGCCAGCATTTCGGACAGCCGGTACGAGCAGTACTTC. It is translated as CASISDSRYEQYF.

The rearrangement joins TRBV19 to TRBJ1-2; the match to TRBD1 covers 11 bases. V shed 6 bases and J 4 bases; nucleotides not matched to a gene: 10. The CDR3 consists of 16 residues. Germline V gene lookup returns CDR1 LNHDA and CDR2 SQIVND (reference sequence). CDR3 coding DNA: TGTGCCAGTAGGGTAGTGGGACAGGGGGGATTCTATGGCTACACCTTC. Translation gives CASRVVGQGGFYGYTF.

This chain uses TRBV6-5 with TRBJ1-2; D possibly corresponds to TRBD1 (6 bases). Trimming shortened V by 1 base and J by 7 bases, and 13 bases separated the two germline ends. CDR3 size: 14 residues. Per the germline V gene, CDR1 is MNHEY and CDR2 is SVGAGI. The CDR3 sequence is CASSYFTGMVGYTF. The CDR3 nucleotides are TGTGCCAGCAGTTACTTCACAGGGATGGTTGGCTACACCTTC.

The rearrangement uses TRBV11-2 and TRBJ2-3, with 9 bases that match TRBD2. This CDR3 spans 15 amino acids. CDR1 and CDR2 (germline): SGHAT, FQNNGV. V lost 2 bases and J lost 4; bases outside the gene matches: 4. CDR3 amino acids: CASSLQAGGADTQYF. As DNA, the CDR3 is TGTGCCAGCAGCTTACAAGCGGGAGGAGCAGATACGCAGTATTTT.

The gene calls are TRBV28 and TRBJ1-2; maybe TRBD1 (5 bases). In germline, CDR1 is MDHEN, CDR2 SYDVKM. V lost 4 bases, J lost 0 bases, and 6 bases lay in between. This CDR3 region has 13 residues. The CDR3: CASSWGANYGYTF. The CDR3 region has the DNA TGTGCCAGCAGTTGGGGGGCTAACTATGGCTACACCTTC.

The gene calls are TRBV28 and TRBJ1-5; 12 bases map to TRBD1. Germline CDR1 and CDR2: MDHEN and SYDVKM. The V segment lost 4 bases and the J segment 7 bases; nucleotides outside the gene matches: 5. This CDR3 comprises 15 residues. The CDR3: CASSSWDRGQQPQHF. The CDR3 nucleotides read TGTGCCAGCAGTTCATGGGACAGGGGGCAACAGCCCCAGCATTTT.

This clone turned up a few times. The V and J genes are TRBV10-3 and TRBJ2-2; weak D call: TRBD2 (6 bases). Trimming stripped 11 bases from V and 0 bases from J, with 13 bases between. The CDR3 contains 14 residues. Per germline, CDR1 ENHRY and CDR2 SYGVKD. The CDR3 here is CAATSRANTGELFF. CDR3 in DNA: TGTGCCGCCACTAGCCGAGCGAACACCGGGGAGCTGTTTTTT.

The CDR3 here is CATSDLPGGARGNQPQHF. CDR3 DNA sequence: TGTGCCACCAGTGATTTGCCAGGGGGCGCGAGGGGCAATCAGCCCCAGCATTTT. This chain uses TRBV24-1 with TRBJ1-5, with 8 nucleotides matching TRBD1. V lost 0 bases, J lost 2 bases, and 8 bases stayed unmatched. The CDR3 sequence is 18 residues long. Germline V gene data show CDR1 as KGHDR and CDR2 as SFDVKD.

The chain is built from TRBV15 and TRBJ2-5, with D possibly TRBD2 on 5 matching bases. Germline loops: CDR1 LNHNV, CDR2 YYDKDF (reference sequence). The V and J ends lost 0 bases and 1 base respectively, with 9 bases between them. The CDR3 runs to 15 residues. The CDR3 sequence is CATSRDRLAQETQYF. In DNA form, the CDR3 reads TGTGCCACCAGCAGAGATCGTCTAGCCCAAGAGACCCAGTACTTC. Full variable domain (remainder filled in from reference TRBV15 and TRBJ2-5): DAMVIQNPRYQVTQFGKPVTLSCSQTLNHNVMYWYQQKSSQAPKLLFHYYDKDFNNEADTPDNFQSRRPNTSFCFLDIRSPGLGDTAMYLCATSRDRLAQETQYFGPGTRLLVL.

The rearrangement uses TRBV27 and TRBJ2-2; D call uncertain. CDR3 size: 14 residues. Per germline, CDR1 MNHEY and CDR2 SMNVEV (reference sequence). Trimming stripped 5 bases from V and 6 bases from J, with 13 bases between. CDR3 protein: CASSPNNNPGELFF. DNA for the CDR3: TGTGCCAGCAGTCCGAACAACAATCCCGGGGAGCTGTTTTTT.

The chain recombines TRBV19 with TRBJ1-1; D call uncertain. There are 15 residues in the CDR3. Germline V gene data show CDR1 as LNHDA and CDR2 as SQIVND (reference sequence). V dropped 4 bases and J dropped 1 base, with 13 bases sitting between them. The CDR3 region has the DNA TGTGCCAGTAGTACGGTCCAAACTGGGAACACTGAAGCTTTCTTT. Protein: CASSTVQTGNTEAFF.

The rearrangement joins TRBV4-1 to TRBJ2-5; 7 bases align to TRBD2. The V and J ends lost 4 bases and 4 bases, in that order; junction bases with no gene match: 9. Germline CDR1 MGHRA, CDR2 YSYEKL. The CDR3 runs to 15 residues. The chain's CDR3 is CASSLSPGEGETQYF. CDR3 nucleotides: TGCGCCAGCAGCCTATCGCCCGGGGAGGGAGAGACCCAGTACTTC.

The chain recombines TRBV7-9 with TRBJ1-6; unclear D gene. The germline gives CDR1 SEHNR, CDR2 FQNEAQ (reference sequence). The CDR3 totals 16 residues. The ends were cut back, 5 bases at V and 1 base at J, with 12 bases in the middle. The CDR3 region is CASSQSSNSYNSPLHF. Here the CDR3 DNA reads TGTGCCAGCAGCCAGTCAAGTAATTCCTATAATTCACCCCTCCACTTT. Full variable domain (outside the CDR3, taken from reference TRBV7-9 and TRBJ1-6): DTGVSQNPRHKITKRGQNVTFRCDPISEHNRLYWYRQTLGQGPEFLTYFQNEAQLEKSRLLSDRFSAERPKGSFSTLEIQRTEQGDSAMYLCASSQSSNSYNSPLHFGNGTRLTVT.

V and J are TRBV9 and TRBJ2-1; 8 nucleotides agree with TRBD2. V was clipped by 4 bases and J by 0 bases; unmatched bases: 3. The V gene's germline CDR1 is SGDLS and CDR2 YYNGEE. This CDR3 is built from 15 residues. DNA for the CDR3: TGTGCCAGCAGCTCCAGCGGGGGCTCCTACAATGAGCAGTTCTTC. Translated: CASSSSGGSYNEQFF.

CDR3 sequence (DNA): TGTGCCAGCAGTATGGACAGGGAGATTCAGCCCCAGCATTTT. Its protein is CASSMDREIQPQHF. This chain joins TRBV2 and TRBJ1-5; 8 bases align to TRBD1. Trimming at V came to 5 bases and at J to 6 bases, leaving 6 bases not matched to a gene. The germline CDR1 and CDR2 sequences are SNHLY and FYNNEI. This CDR3 region has 14 residues.

This clone has only a few counts. This sequence joins TRBV18 and TRBJ2-7, with TRBD1 matching over 7 bases. Per the germline V gene, CDR1 is KGHSH and CDR2 is LQKENI. CDR3 length: 15 residues. The V gene end was trimmed by 3 bases and the J gene end by 3 bases; junction bases not matched to a gene: 8. The CDR3 sequence is CASSPADRARYEQYF. The CDR3 coding sequence is TGTGCCAGCTCACCTGCTGACAGGGCGCGCTACGAGCAGTACTTC.

The chain recombines TRBV7-8 with TRBJ2-5; TRBD2 might be the D (6 bases). The germline V gene has CDR1 SGHVS and CDR2 FQNEAQ. The length of the CDR3 is 15 residues. Trimming took 5 bases from V and 2 from J, leaving 15 bases between them. The CDR3 DNA sequence: TGTGCCAGCAGCGGTCGACTAGGGAATCAAGAGACCCAGTACTTC. As protein: CASSGRLGNQETQYF.

CDR3: CASSIAPTSLSGANVLTF. CDR3 bases: TGCGCCAGCAGCATAGCGCCCACCTCCCTCTCTGGGGCCAACGTCCTGACTTTC. The genes are TRBV4-1 and TRBJ2-6, with D maybe TRBD2 (5 bases). Trimming stripped 5 bases from V and 0 bases from J, with 17 bases between. CDR3 size: 18 residues. Looked up from germline, CDR1 is MGHRA and CDR2 is YSYEKL.

The chain recombines TRBV9 with TRBJ2-7, with TRBD1 as a possible D gene (5 bases). CDR3 length equals 15 residues. From germline, CDR1 is SGDLS and CDR2 YYNGEE. Trimming took off 0 bases at V and 0 bases at J, with 10 bases between the two ends. The DNA for the CDR3 is TGTGCCAGCAGCGTAGATGACAGTTACTCCTACGAGCAGTACTTC. Amino acid sequence: CASSVDDSYSYEQYF.